What follows are 24 T cell receptor beta chains derived from one specimen sequenced in a study of beta chain features in type 1 diabetes. cDNA synthesis used the whole RNA isolate, giving expressed TCRB sequences. Sequencing used immunoSEQ multiplex PCR; TCRdb keeps in-frame clones, though not all of them. Of 200,000 to 300,000 clones detected, roughly 22% appear once; the ten largest clones hold 0.028%. General observations from the study: Among all four CD4+ subsets, Type 1 diabetes patients had TCRB CDR3s that were moderately but significantly shorter.

Antigen specificity for these receptors is unknown. The sample was naive CD4+ T cells from blood. All receptors come from a woman in her thirties or forties with type 1 diabetes.

This clone was observed a few times. The chain has TRBV25-1 and TRBJ2-1; 7 bases agree with TRBD2. From germline, CDR1 is MGHDK and CDR2 SYGVNS. V trimming: 0 bases; J trimming: 9 bases; junction bases outside the gene matches: 17. CDR3 length: 18 residues. CDR3 loop: CASSEYGLRGLVDPEQFF. The CDR3 nucleotides are TGTGCCAGCAGTGAATATGGTCTTCGAGGACTAGTAGACCCTGAGCAGTTCTTC.

About this clone itself: The same CDR3 also results from other DNA sequences found in this sample. The genes are TRBV18 and TRBJ1-5, with 10 bases that match TRBD1. Germline V gene lookup returns CDR1 KGHSH and CDR2 LQKENI. Unmatched junction bases numbered 3, after V lost 6 bases and J lost 4 bases. This CDR3 has 14 amino acids. CDR3 protein: CASSPGQGNQPQHF. CDR3 nucleotides: TGTGCCAGCTCCCCGGGACAGGGGAATCAGCCCCAGCATTTT.

V and J are TRBV19 and TRBJ2-5; 10 nucleotides match TRBD2. V gave up 5 bases and J gave up 4 bases; unmatched junction bases: 7. Germline V gives CDR1 LNHDA, CDR2 SQIVND (reference sequence). The CDR3 covers 15 residues. The CDR3 DNA follows: TGTGCCAGTAGTCCTCTAGCGGGAGAAGGAGAGACCCAGTACTTC. Its translation is CASSPLAGEGETQYF.

The chain recombines TRBV30 with TRBJ1-1; TRBD1 matches 9 bases. Germline lookup yields CDR1 GTSNPN and CDR2 SVGIG (reference sequence). There are 14 residues in the CDR3. The junction had 8 bases not matched to a gene; V was cut back by 1 base and J by 8 bases. CDR3 DNA: TGTGCCTGGAGTGAGGGGACAGGGTCTTCCGAAGCTTTCTTT. Translating it yields CAWSEGTGSSEAFF.

This chain uses TRBV7-9 with TRBJ1-5; 10 positions match TRBD1. CDR3 length equals 15 residues. The V gene end was trimmed by 1 base and the J gene end by 4 bases; junction bases not matched to a gene: 1. Germline V gene data show CDR1 as SEHNR and CDR2 as FQNEAQ (reference sequence). The CDR3 reads CASSLEGQGNQPQHF. The CDR3 DNA reads as TGTGCCAGCAGCTTAGAGGGACAGGGGAATCAGCCCCAGCATTTT.

This rearrangement joins TRBV29-1 to TRBJ2-5; TRBD1 agrees at 10 bases. This CDR3 spans 12 amino acids. J gave up 5 bases and V 7 bases, and 4 bases lay outside the gene matches. Germline V gives CDR1 SQVTM, CDR2 ANQGSEA. CDR3: CSARGQGETQYF. CDR3 nucleotide sequence: TGCAGCGCCCGGGGACAGGGGGAGACCCAGTACTTC.

The chain recombines TRBV4-3 with TRBJ1-2, with TRBD1 identical over 9 bases. Trimming removed 4 bases from V and 2 bases from J; junction bases left unmatched: 2. The CDR3 covers 14 residues. Germline V lookup: CDR1 LGHNA, CDR2 YSLEER. CDR3 DNA: TGCGCCAGCAGCCGGACAGGGGCCAACTATGGCTACACCTTC. Translated: CASSRTGANYGYTF.

The chain combines TRBV7-3 with TRBJ2-1; TRBD1 might be the D (6 bases). V was clipped by 5 bases and J by 3 bases, with 11 bases between them. This CDR3 is 14 amino acids long. Germline V gene data show CDR1 as SGHTA and CDR2 as FQGTGA. The chain's CDR3 is CASSTGRNYNEQFF. In DNA form, the CDR3 reads TGTGCCAGCAGCACAGGGAGAAACTACAATGAGCAGTTCTTC. The full variable domain, with the rest looked up from reference TRBV7-3 and TRBJ2-1, is GAGVSQTPSNKVTEKGKYVELRCDPISGHTALYWYRQSLGQGPEFLIYFQGTGAADDSGLPNDRFFAVRPEGSVSTLKIQRTERGDSAVYLCASSTGRNYNEQFFGPGTRLTVL.

The table lists this clone with a few counts. The chain recombines TRBV18 with TRBJ1-2; D remains ambiguous. This CDR3 is built from 12 residues. Germline CDR1 KGHSH, CDR2 LQKENI. Trimming left V 3 bases short and J 10 bases short, with 12 bases between. The CDR3 sequence is CASSPGESDYTF. The DNA of the CDR3 is TGTGCCAGCTCACCTGGCGAGAGCGACTACACCTTC.

The rearrangement joins TRBV6-5 to TRBJ2-7; a possible D gene is TRBD2 (6 bases). V was cut by 2 bases and J by 2 bases, with 13 bases left in between. Germline-derived CDR1 and CDR2 are MNHEY and SVGAGI. The length of the CDR3 is 15 residues. CDR3: CASSYGGTDPYEQYF. In DNA form, the CDR3 reads TGTGCCAGCAGTTACGGCGGGACTGACCCCTACGAGCAGTACTTC.

As regards this clone: Other DNA sequences within the sample encode an identical CDR3. The chain carries TRBV7-3 and TRBJ2-1; 8 bases map to TRBD2. The CDR3 sequence is 15 residues long. The V segment lost 2 bases and the J segment 7 bases; nucleotides outside the gene matches: 7. Germline V gene lookup returns CDR1 SGHTA and CDR2 FQGTGA. The DNA of the CDR3 is TGTGCCAGCAGCTTAGGGCTAGCGGGCCAGAATGAGCAGTTCTTC. The encoded protein is CASSLGLAGQNEQFF. The entire variable domain, with the rest obtained from reference TRBV7-3 and TRBJ2-1, is as follows: GAGVSQTPSNKVTEKGKYVELRCDPISGHTALYWYRQSLGQGPEFLIYFQGTGAADDSGLPNDRFFAVRPEGSVSTLKIQRTERGDSAVYLCASSLGLAGQNEQFFGPGTRLTVL.

The rearrangement joins TRBV27 to TRBJ2-7; the match to TRBD1 covers 9 bases. V lost 2 bases, J lost 3 bases, and 5 bases stayed unmatched. The CDR3 totals 15 residues. Germline values: CDR1 MNHEY, CDR2 SMNVEV (reference sequence). CDR3 in amino acids: CASSLARTGDYEQYF. CDR3 sequence (DNA): TGTGCCAGCAGTTTAGCGCGGACAGGGGACTACGAGCAGTACTTC.

The chain has TRBV11-2 and TRBJ1-1; unclear D gene. The germline gives CDR1 SGHAT, CDR2 FQNNGV. The CDR3 runs 14 residues. V lost 5 bases and J lost 5, with 15 bases in between. The CDR3 DNA follows: TGTGCCAGCAGCCCTCGAGACGGGTGGACTGAAGCTTTCTTT. It specifies CASSPRDGWTEAFF.

This rearrangement joins TRBV6-5 to TRBJ1-1; D might be TRBD1 (6 bases). CDR1 and CDR2 (germline): MNHEY, SVGAGI. Trimming removed 6 bases from V and 10 bases from J, with 15 bases in between. The CDR3 runs 12 residues. The CDR3 coding sequence is TGTGCCAGCAGCTCTACCGGGACAACAGCTTTCTTT. The encoded protein is CASSSTGTTAFF.

This clone was counted only a few times. V usage is TRBV9 and J usage is TRBJ1-2; D remains unclear. The CDR3 is 15 residues long. Trimming took 2 bases from V and 0 from J, leaving 11 bases between them. Per the germline V gene, CDR1 is SGDLS and CDR2 is YYNGEE. The CDR3 region is CASSVQAIANYGYTF. In DNA form, the CDR3 reads TGTGCCAGCAGCGTTCAGGCTATAGCTAACTATGGCTACACCTTC.

This chain connects TRBV5-1 to TRBJ1-2; D is unresolved. Trimming left V 3 bases short and J 3 bases short, with 12 bases between. Per the germline V gene, CDR1 is SGHRS and CDR2 is YFSETQ. The CDR3 has 14 amino acids. CDR3 sequence reads: CASSSISEDYGYTF. In DNA, the CDR3 is TGCGCCAGCAGCTCAATCTCAGAGGACTATGGCTACACCTTC.

The V and J genes are TRBV6-5 and TRBJ1-1, with TRBD1 identical over 8 bases. With 5 bases clipped from V and 0 bases from J, the junction kept 5 bases outside the gene matches. From germline, CDR1 is MNHEY and CDR2 SVGAGI. This CDR3 is built from 15 residues. CDR3 DNA sequence: TGTGCCAGCAGTCCCGGCAGGGGGCTGAACACTGAAGCTTTCTTT. Translating it yields CASSPGRGLNTEAFF.

The chain recombines TRBV5-1 with TRBJ2-2, with 10 bases fitting TRBD1. V lost 5 bases, J lost 4 bases, and 5 bases stayed unmatched. The CDR3 length is 15 residues. Germline-derived CDR1 and CDR2 are SGHRS and YFSETQ. Here the CDR3 reads CASSDGTGVTGELFF. The CDR3 nucleotides are TGCGCCAGCAGTGACGGGACAGGGGTCACCGGGGAGCTGTTTTTT.

The chain joins TRBV11-2 to TRBJ2-3, with 9 bases identical to TRBD2. With V trimmed by 7 bases and J by 4 bases, 9 bases remained unmatched. The CDR3 loop spans 15 amino acids. Germline V gene data show CDR1 as SGHAT and CDR2 as FQNNGV. CDR3 nucleotide sequence: TGTGCCAGCACCCGTGGGCGGGGGGGATCAGATACGCAGTATTTT. Protein product: CASTRGRGGSDTQYF.

V and J are TRBV27 and TRBJ2-1; TRBD2 might be the D (5 bases). Trimming pared 5 bases from V and 0 bases from J, leaving 14 bases between. CDR1 MNHEY and CDR2 SMNVEV come from the germline V gene (reference sequence). CDR3 length: 16 residues. The CDR3 loop is CASSGRRARSYNEQFF. DNA of the CDR3: TGTGCCAGCAGTGGGCGGCGGGCCCGCTCCTACAATGAGCAGTTCTTC.

This clone was observed a few times. The chain recombines TRBV9 with TRBJ1-3; no clear D gene. The germline CDR1 and CDR2 sequences are SGDLS and YYNGEE. V was clipped by 4 bases and J by 2 bases, with 10 bases between them. The CDR3 is 14 amino acids. The CDR3 DNA follows: TGTGCCAGCAGCAGGCCAGCGGCTGGAAACACCATATATTTT. This encodes CASSRPAAGNTIYF.

Only a few counts were recorded for this clone. At one end, the junction sequence differs from germline, possibly due to a read error. The chain uses TRBV28 and TRBJ2-4, with a tentative D call TRBD2 (6 bases). CDR3 length: 12 residues. CDR1 and CDR2 from the germline V gene are MDHEN and SYDVKM. The DNA for the CDR3 is TGTGCCAGCGGGACTCCCAAAAACGTTCAGTACTTC. This sequence encodes CASGTPKNVQYF.

The chain carries TRBV5-1 and TRBJ2-5; 8 nucleotides agree with TRBD1. The CDR3 totals 16 residues. CDR1 SGHRS and CDR2 YFSETQ come from the germline V gene. Germline trimming cut 0 bases from V and 5 bases from J; bases unmatched to any gene: 9. CDR3 in DNA: TGCGCCAGCAGCTTGGCCATTGACAGGGGCCAGGAGACCCAGTACTTC. It yields the protein CASSLAIDRGQETQYF.

The chain couples TRBV27 to TRBJ2-7, with D possibly TRBD1 on 5 matching bases. Trimming stripped 6 bases from V and 4 bases from J, with 13 bases between. The CDR3 spans 13 residues. The germline gives CDR1 MNHEY, CDR2 SMNVEV (reference sequence). The CDR3 protein is CASSQARAYEQYF. Here the CDR3 DNA reads TGTGCCAGCAGCCAAGCCAGGGCGTACGAGCAGTACTTC.